Shown below are 6 T cell receptor beta chains from a single sample sequenced in a study of early T cells in non-severe SARS-CoV-2 infection. TCRdb reanalysed the 5' RACE reads using MiXCR and keeps one entry per CDR3 protein. The data contain about 70,000 distinct CDR3 sequences, 9.5% to 15% of them singletons. Specimen: whole blood, collected at baseline. Every receptor here comes from an adult who was a healthcare worker with PCR-confirmed SARS-CoV-2 infection or an uninfected control (not recorded which). The donor label of this sample is uncertain.

In its sample, this clonotype was seen many times. V gene TRBV2 combines with J gene TRBJ2-7; D is undetermined. The CDR3 is 14 residues long. V lost 2 bases and J 7 bases, leaving 15 bases between the germline ends. Germline V gives CDR1 SNHLY, CDR2 FYNNEI. The CDR3 is CASSEPNSLWEQYF. The CDR3 nucleotides read TGTGCCAGCAGTGAACCGAACTCCCTCTGGGAGCAGTACTTC.

This clonotype was detected a few times. The V and J genes are TRBV30 and TRBJ1-1, with D tentatively TRBD1 (5 bases). CDR1 is GTSNPN and CDR2 is SVGIG in the germline V gene (reference sequence). With 3 bases removed from V and 1 base from J, the gap between germline ends came to 9 bases. The CDR3 length is 13 residues. In DNA form, the CDR3 reads TGTGCCTGGAGGGTCCAGGGGAACACTGAAGCTTTCTTT. This translates into CAWRVQGNTEAFF.

This sequence joins TRBV29-1 and TRBJ2-7; 15 bases are shared with TRBD2. CDR1 and CDR2 from the germline V gene are SQVTM and ANQGSEA. This CDR3 is 13 amino acids long. V lost 4 bases, J lost 8 bases, and 3 bases stayed unmatched. CDR3 loop: CSVGGLAGGKQYF. CDR3 coding DNA: TGCAGCGTTGGGGGACTAGCGGGAGGAAAGCAGTACTTC.

This clonotype came up many times. The genes are TRBV27 and TRBJ1-2; a possible D gene is TRBD1 (5 bases). V lost 7 bases, J lost 3 bases, and 15 bases lay in between. The CDR3 is 14 amino acids. Germline CDR1 reads MNHEY; CDR2 reads SMNVEV (reference sequence). The CDR3 region is CASTPGSPYYGYTF. In DNA form, the CDR3 reads TGTGCCAGCACCCCAGGGTCCCCATACTATGGCTACACCTTC.

This chain uses TRBV2 with TRBJ2-1; D tentatively reads TRBD1 or TRBD2 (5 bases each). This CDR3 has 15 amino acids. The V gene's germline CDR1 is SNHLY and CDR2 FYNNEI. V was pared by 7 bases and J by 3 bases, with 16 bases between. The CDR3 loop reads CASMPLVGGYNEQFF. In nucleotides, the CDR3 is TGTGCCAGCATGCCCCTGGTTGGGGGCTACAATGAGCAGTTCTTC.

V gene TRBV5-4 combines with J gene TRBJ1-1; weak D call: TRBD1 (5 bases). There are 15 residues in the CDR3. V lost 1 base and J 3 bases, leaving 13 bases between the germline ends. Germline assignment: CDR1 SGHNT and CDR2 YYREEE (reference sequence). This CDR3 is CASSLTGTYDTEAFF. CDR3 nucleotide sequence: TGTGCCAGCAGCTTGACCGGGACCTATGACACTGAAGCTTTCTTT.